This TCR beta chain was recorded in a study of blood T cells in healthy people across ages. Study-level results: CMV infection status of these donors was not known. The long-lived group displayed more naive CD4+ cells, plus higher diversity, than the aged donors did.

Concerning this clonotype itself: What it binds is unknown.

With a J-beta primer mix and a sample-barcoded 5' primer, a second PCR ran about 7 to 12 cycles. Each CDR3 protein is one row after TCRdb ran MiXCR on the 5' RACE reads. The sample has approximately 770,000 distinct CDR3 sequences; 55% to 75% are singletons. The V gene end was trimmed by 6 bases and the J gene end by 4 bases; junction bases not matched to a gene: 2. The CDR3 covers 13 residues. Germline lookup yields CDR1 LNHDA and CDR2 SQIVND (reference sequence). Sequencing was done on a sample of blood. This chain joins TRBV19 and TRBJ2-3; 9 nucleotides align to TRBD2. This TCR was sampled from a man between 25 and 39 years old in good health. The CDR3 coding sequence is TGTGCCAGTAGAGTAGCGGGAGCAGATACGCAGTATTTT. This translates into CASRVAGADTQYF.